The 20 T cell receptor beta chains below were found in one sample sequenced in a study of blood T cell repertoires in COVID-19. The method was immunoSEQ multiplex PCR; TCRdb's version includes in-frame clones alone and lacks a portion of them. The data show approximately 220,000 clones, about nine tenths seen once. Material for sequencing was PBMCs or T cells enriched from blood (not recorded which). These receptors all come from a man in his thirties or forties who had recovered from COVID-19.

The V call is TRBV4-1, the J call TRBJ2-1; 7 bases agree with TRBD2. Trimming took 0 bases from V and 9 from J; bases not matched to a gene: 5. The CDR3 runs to 14 residues. Germline CDR1 MGHRA, CDR2 YSYEKL. This chain's CDR3 is CASSQERESLEQFF. The CDR3 DNA sequence: TGCGCCAGCAGCCAAGAGCGGGAGAGTCTTGAGCAGTTCTTC.

The chain is built from TRBV19 and TRBJ2-1, with a tentative D call TRBD1 (6 bases). There are 14 residues in the CDR3. From germline, CDR1 is LNHDA and CDR2 SQIVND (reference sequence). V lost 4 bases and J 5 bases, leaving 12 bases between the germline ends. The chain's CDR3 is CASSTVGHNNEQFF. CDR3 nucleotide sequence: TGTGCCAGTAGTACCGTGGGACATAACAATGAGCAGTTCTTC. Using reference TRBV19 and TRBJ2-1 for the parts outside the CDR3, the full variable domain is DGGITQSPKYLFRKEGQNVTLSCEQNLNHDAMYWYRQDPGQGLRLIYYSQIVNDFQKGDIAEGYSVSREKKESFPLTVTSAQKNPTAFYLCASSTVGHNNEQFFGPGTRLTVL.

The chain couples TRBV9 to TRBJ1-2; TRBD1 matches 8 bases. V lost 6 bases, J lost 4 bases, and 11 bases stayed unmatched. CDR3 length: 15 residues. CDR1 is SGDLS and CDR2 is YYNGEE in the germline V gene. The CDR3 loop reads CASNPDRDRGYGYTF. CDR3 in DNA: TGTGCCAGCAACCCCGATCGAGACAGGGGCTATGGCTACACCTTC.

The chain recombines TRBV6-2 or TRBV6-3 with TRBJ2-7, with D perhaps TRBD2 (6 bases). The CDR3 is 14 amino acids. Trimming pared 2 bases from V and 0 bases from J, leaving 8 bases between. The V gene's germline CDR1 is MNHEY and CDR2 SVGEGT. In DNA, the CDR3 is TGTGCCAGCAGTTACCCGGGAGACTCCTACGAGCAGTACTTC. It codes for CASSYPGDSYEQYF.

The V and J genes are TRBV6-2 or TRBV6-3 and TRBJ2-7; 8 positions agree with TRBD2. This CDR3 comprises 17 residues. Germline CDR1 and CDR2: MNHEY and SVGEGT. With 1 base clipped from V and 3 bases from J, the junction kept 11 bases outside the gene matches. CDR3 bases: TGTGCCAGCAGTTACTTTGTCGGGAGGGCTGTGAACTACGAGCAGTACTTC. Translating gives CASSYFVGRAVNYEQYF.

J is TRBJ1-1 and V is TRBV2; D unresolved. This CDR3 is built from 12 residues. The V and J ends lost 6 bases and 1 base respectively, with 6 bases between them. Germline loops: CDR1 SNHLY, CDR2 FYNNEI. Here the CDR3 DNA reads TGTGCCAGCAGGGAACAGAACACTGAAGCTTTCTTT. Its protein product is CASREQNTEAFF.

The genes are TRBV27 and TRBJ2-2; TRBD1 agrees at 11 bases. The length of the CDR3 is 19 residues. After removal of 5 bases from V and 4 bases from J, the junction contained 15 bases not matched to a gene. CDR1 and CDR2 from the germline V gene are MNHEY and SMNVEV (reference sequence). The CDR3 loop reads CASSPPVFSDRGPTGELFF. CDR3 nucleotides: TGTGCCAGCAGTCCACCCGTCTTTTCGGACAGGGGGCCCACCGGGGAGCTGTTTTTT.

This clone appeared a few times. The rearrangement uses TRBV5-1 and TRBJ1-1, with TRBD1 as a possible D gene (6 bases). The CDR3 spans 14 residues. CDR1 and CDR2 from the germline V gene are SGHRS and YFSETQ. The germline V and J ends were trimmed by 0 bases and 2 bases, with 8 bases remaining between them. CDR3 sequence (DNA): TGCGCCAGCAGCTTGGAAGGGGGTAACACTGAAGCTTTCTTT. Translating gives CASSLEGGNTEAFF. Using reference TRBV5-1 and TRBJ1-1 for the parts outside the CDR3, the full variable domain is KAGVTQTPRYLIKTRGQQVTLSCSPISGHRSVSWYQQTPGQGLQFLFEYFSETQRNKGNFPGRFSGRQFSNSRSEMNVSTLELGDSALYLCASSLEGGNTEAFFGQGTRLTVV.

The chain is built from TRBV2 and TRBJ1-2, with D unresolved. From germline, CDR1 is SNHLY and CDR2 FYNNEI. The length of the CDR3 is 17 residues. Trimming left V 1 base short and J 0 bases short, with 15 bases between. CDR3 nucleotides: TGTGCCAGCAGTGAAGATCCTTGGGAGGCCACTAACTATGGCTACACCTTC. Translation gives CASSEDPWEATNYGYTF.

J is TRBJ2-7 and V is TRBV13, with D hard to call. V gave up 0 bases and J gave up 3 bases, with 9 bases separating them. The germline V gene has CDR1 PRHDT and CDR2 FYEKMQ (reference sequence). This CDR3 is built from 14 residues. CDR3 DNA: TGTGCCAGCAGCTTAGGCCTAAACCTCTACGAGCAGTACTTC. This codes for CASSLGLNLYEQYF.

The chain employs TRBV7-8 and TRBJ1-5; no clear D gene. Germline CDR1 is SGHVS and CDR2 is FQNEAQ. The CDR3 sequence is 13 residues long. Trimming took off 5 bases at V and 1 base at J, with 6 bases between the two ends. The CDR3 is CASSPESNQPQHF. The CDR3 DNA follows: TGTGCCAGCAGCCCCGAGAGCAATCAGCCCCAGCATTTT.

The rearrangement joins TRBV20-1 to TRBJ2-7, with 7 bases lining up with TRBD2. V lost 3 bases, J lost 4 bases, and 15 bases stayed unmatched. This CDR3 spans 16 amino acids. In germline, CDR1 is DFQATT, CDR2 SNEGSKA (reference sequence). CDR3 residues: CSASGVRRESPYEQYF. The CDR3 DNA follows: TGCAGTGCTAGTGGGGTGAGGCGGGAGAGCCCTTACGAGCAGTACTTC.

This sequence joins TRBV27 and TRBJ2-3; 7 nucleotides align to TRBD1. CDR1 and CDR2 (germline): MNHEY, SMNVEV (reference sequence). This CDR3 has 15 amino acids. Trimming at V came to 3 bases and at J to 4 bases, leaving 7 bases not matched to a gene. The CDR3 DNA is TGTGCCAGCAGTTTCAGGGGGTTGAGCGCAGATACGCAGTATTTT. This gives the protein CASSFRGLSADTQYF.

The rearrangement joins TRBV6-5 to TRBJ2-7; TRBD1 agrees at 8 bases. Looked up from germline, CDR1 is MNHEY and CDR2 is SVGAGI. Trimming at V came to 6 bases and at J to 4 bases, leaving 8 bases not matched to a gene. This CDR3 is built from 14 residues. The CDR3 DNA reads as TGTGCCAGCAGCCGCGAGGGACAGGCGTACGAGCAGTACTTC. It translates to CASSREGQAYEQYF.

J is TRBJ2-2 and V is TRBV27; D is perhaps TRBD2 (6 bases). The V gene lost 6 bases and the J gene lost 6 bases, with 23 bases spanning the gap. Germline lookup yields CDR1 MNHEY and CDR2 SMNVEV (reference sequence). CDR3 size: 17 residues. CDR3 sequence: CASSLVPGEKGAGELFF. The CDR3 DNA reads TGTGCCAGCAGCCTAGTACCGGGAGAGAAAGGGGCCGGGGAGCTGTTTTTT.

The chain couples TRBV29-1 to TRBJ1-2; 8 bases line up with TRBD1. The CDR3 is made up of 16 amino acids. V dropped 5 bases and J dropped 8; count of bases not matched to a gene: 19. Looked up from germline, CDR1 is SQVTM and CDR2 is ANQGSEA. CDR3 protein: CSVLGSRRGLDRGYTF. CDR3 sequence (DNA): TGCAGCGTTCTCGGGTCACGCAGGGGGCTGGATCGGGGCTACACCTTC.

V usage is TRBV6-5 and J usage is TRBJ1-5; maybe TRBD1 (5 bases). V lost 6 bases and J lost 3, with 15 bases in between. Germline CDR1 and CDR2: MNHEY and SVGAGI. CDR3 length: 15 residues. The CDR3 loop reads CASRSSRALNQPQHF. Here the CDR3 DNA reads TGTGCCAGCAGGTCGTCCAGGGCCCTCAATCAGCCCCAGCATTTT.

The V call is TRBV7-9, the J call TRBJ1-2; D is ambiguous. Trimming shortened V by 6 bases and J by 4 bases, and 15 bases separated the two germline ends. Germline loops: CDR1 SEHNR, CDR2 FQNEAQ (reference sequence). The CDR3 has 14 residues. The CDR3 loop is CASSTTQPIYGYTF. Here the CDR3 DNA reads TGTGCCAGCAGTACGACTCAACCCATCTATGGCTACACCTTC. Full variable domain (remainder filled in from reference TRBV7-9 and TRBJ1-2): DTGVSQNPRHKITKRGQNVTFRCDPISEHNRLYWYRQTLGQGPEFLTYFQNEAQLEKSRLLSDRFSAERPKGSFSTLEIQRTEQGDSAMYLCASSTTQPIYGYTFGSGTRLTVV.

The chain couples TRBV28 to TRBJ1-5, with 10 bases that match TRBD1. Germline V gene sequence: CDR1 MDHEN, CDR2 SYDVKM. This CDR3 spans 15 amino acids. Trimming cost V 6 bases and J 2 bases; bases outside gene matches: 4. DNA of the CDR3: TGTGCCAGCAGGCGGACAGGGGGACGCAATCAGCCCCAGCATTTT. Translated, it gives CASRRTGGRNQPQHF.

V gene TRBV4-1 combines with J gene TRBJ2-2, with 7 positions matching TRBD2. Trimming removed 1 base from V and 5 bases from J; junction bases left unmatched: 13. This CDR3 has 18 residues. CDR1 and CDR2 (germline): MGHRA, YSYEKL. For the CDR3, the DNA is TGCGCCAGCAGCCAAGTCGGGGTGTCCGGGAGGTGGACCGGGGAGCTGTTTTTT. Translated, it gives CASSQVGVSGRWTGELFF.